This TCR beta chain was identified during a study of blood T cell repertoires in COVID-19. Study at large: Acute and convalescent COVID-19 samples came from the United States, Italy and Spain. PBMCs, B-cell-depleted T cells, or T cells provided the cDNA or gDNA that made up the material.

Clones were read by immunoSEQ multiplex PCR, and TCRdb kept only the in-frame ones, dropping some. The profile shows roughly 130,000 clones, more than 70% of them singletons. Germline V lookup: CDR1 SEHNR, CDR2 FQNEAQ (reference sequence). Trimming cost V 0 bases and J 7 bases, with 12 bases left between them. This CDR3 comprises 14 residues. The sample consisted of peripheral blood. V is TRBV7-9 and J is TRBJ1-2, with a tentative D call TRBD1 (5 bases). This clonotype was obtained from a woman in her sixties or seventies with acute or convalescent COVID-19. CDR3 region: CASSLARSGGGYTF. Written as DNA, the CDR3 is TGTGCCAGCAGCTTAGCGAGGTCCGGGGGTGGCTACACCTTC.